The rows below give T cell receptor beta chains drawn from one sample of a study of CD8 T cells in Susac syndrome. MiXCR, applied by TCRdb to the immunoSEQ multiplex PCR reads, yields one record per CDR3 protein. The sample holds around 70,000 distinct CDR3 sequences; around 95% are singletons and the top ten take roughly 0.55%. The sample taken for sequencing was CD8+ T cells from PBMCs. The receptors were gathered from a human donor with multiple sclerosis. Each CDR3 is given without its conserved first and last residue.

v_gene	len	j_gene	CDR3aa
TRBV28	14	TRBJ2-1	ASSWRASGVVYEQF
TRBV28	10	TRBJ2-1	ASSFSADEQF
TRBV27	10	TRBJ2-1	ASSLGRSEQF
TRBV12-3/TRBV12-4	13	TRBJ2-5	ASSFGTTDQETQY
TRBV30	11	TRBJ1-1	ALYDGGDTEAF
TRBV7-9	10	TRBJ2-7	ASSFGTSEQY
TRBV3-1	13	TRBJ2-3	ASSQVDRSTDTQY
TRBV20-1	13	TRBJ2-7	SARDGTSGSDEQY
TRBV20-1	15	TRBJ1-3	SARDHRVGVSGNTIY
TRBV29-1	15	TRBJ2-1	SGCGASGGNTDNEQF
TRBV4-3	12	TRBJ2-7	ASSQEYDGLEQY
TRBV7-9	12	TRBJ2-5	ASSSSGAQETQY
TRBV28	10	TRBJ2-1	ASMVHEGQQF
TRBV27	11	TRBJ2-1	ASSLNEYNEQF
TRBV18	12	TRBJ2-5	ASSPATGEETQY
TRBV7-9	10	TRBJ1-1	ASIAGLSEAF
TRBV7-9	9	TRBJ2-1	ASSLNGEQF
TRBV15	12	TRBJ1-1	ATSRDLEGGKAF
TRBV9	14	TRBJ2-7	ASSHPREGLSYEQY
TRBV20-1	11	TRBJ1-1	SASVLMNTEAF
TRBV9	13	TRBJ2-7	ASSSASGSSYEQY
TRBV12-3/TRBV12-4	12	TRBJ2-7	ASSPLWQGGEQY
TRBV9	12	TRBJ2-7	ASSADWSSYEQY
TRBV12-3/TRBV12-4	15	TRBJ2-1	ASSPAPDRNPNNEQF
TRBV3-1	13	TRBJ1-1	ASSQVWGFYTEAF
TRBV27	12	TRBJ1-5	ASSVQGSNQPQH
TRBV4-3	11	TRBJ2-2	ASSQELGGELF
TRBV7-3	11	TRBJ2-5	ASSLEAGETQY
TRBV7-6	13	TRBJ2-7	ASSPTTTGENEQY